This T cell receptor (beta chain) appears in the sequencing data of a study of cytomegalovirus exposure and HLA in healthy donors. 60 Vbeta and 13 Jbeta primers were used in PCR. Data came from immunoSEQ multiplex PCR; TCRdb stores just in-frame clones and leaves some out. The sample contains about 130,000 clones, around three quarters of which appear only once. On this clone itself: Its antigen is unknown.

Trimming removed 5 bases from V and 3 bases from J, with 8 bases in between. The CDR3 totals 13 residues. CDR1 is SEHNR, CDR2 FQNEAQ, per germline (reference sequence). Findings and limits, study-wide: Analysis was carried out at a later point, and it linked a missense DCLRE1C variant to TCR beta V- and J-gene trimming. In a later analysis, at a false discovery rate of 0.05, some 15,000 TCR beta sequences were associated with HLA alleles.

The source of this sequence is a man in his forties or fifties in good health and CMV-seronegative. V and J are TRBV7-9 and TRBJ2-1, with no clear D. Sequencing was done on a sample of PBMCs. The CDR3 DNA is TGTGCCAGCAGCCCGAGCCTCTACAATGAGCAGTTCTTC. This translates into CASSPSLYNEQFF.